Presented here are 16 T cell receptor beta chains from one specimen sequenced in a study of cytomegalovirus exposure and HLA in healthy donors (dated by TCRdb to the late 2010s). The library was built by means of the immunoSEQ multiplex PCR assay. For the multiplex PCR, a mixture combining 60 forward primers for TCR Vbeta segments and 13 reverse primers for TCR Jbeta segments was used. TCRdb obtained this table from immuneACCESS and retained in-frame rearrangements with V and J assigned. These tables miss some clones; where compared with another copy, unresolved V genes account for less than half of the shortfall, and the remainder is unexplained. For this sample, the table gives tens of thousands of clones. The ten largest account for 3.5% to 4% of the sample. What was sequenced was PBMCs. The receptors here all came from a male donor in good health and CMV-seronegative.

This sequence joins TRBV7-9 and TRBJ2-1; 7 bases agree with TRBD1. Germline CDR1 is SEHNR and CDR2 is FQNEAQ (reference sequence). This CDR3 spans 14 amino acids. Germline trimming cut 3 bases from V and 5 bases from J; bases unmatched to any gene: 4. CDR3 protein: CASSLGDRDNEQFF. The DNA of the CDR3 is TGTGCCAGCAGCTTGGGTGACAGGGACAATGAGCAGTTCTTC.

The chain links TRBV7-2 to TRBJ2-7; D is possibly TRBD1 (5 bases). V lost 1 base, J lost 0 bases, and 7 bases lay in between. The germline V gene encodes CDR1 SGHTA and CDR2 FQGNSA. The CDR3 length is 14 residues. The CDR3 region has the DNA TGTGCCAGCAGCTTAGAGGGGATCTCCTACGAGCAGTACTTC. It yields the protein CASSLEGISYEQYF. Using reference TRBV7-2 and TRBJ2-7 for the parts outside the CDR3, the full variable domain is GAGVSQSPSNKVTEKGKDVELRCDPISGHTALYWYRQSLGQGLEFLIYFQGNSAPDKSGLPSDRFSAERTGGSVSTLTIQRTQQEDSAVYLCASSLEGISYEQYFGPGTRLTVT.

The V gene is TRBV30, the J gene TRBJ1-1; a possible D gene is TRBD1 (5 bases). The germline V gene encodes CDR1 GTSNPN and CDR2 SVGIG (reference sequence). The CDR3 consists of 12 residues. Deletions cut 3 bases from V and 4 bases from J, with 9 bases between. CDR3 region: CAWRGGGTEAFF. CDR3 nucleotides: TGTGCCTGGAGAGGCGGGGGCACTGAAGCTTTCTTT.

This chain joins TRBV30 and TRBJ1-1, with D possibly matching TRBD1 (5 bases). The germline V and J ends were trimmed by 2 bases and 5 bases, with 12 bases remaining between them. Germline-derived CDR1 and CDR2 are GTSNPN and SVGIG (reference sequence). The CDR3 extends over 13 amino acids. CDR3 DNA: TGTGCCTGGAGTCGGGGGACGTTGACTGAAGCTTTCTTT. It specifies CAWSRGTLTEAFF.

The chain has TRBV30 and TRBJ2-7, with D unresolved. V was clipped by 8 bases and J by 7 bases, with 21 bases between them. Looked up from germline, CDR1 is GTSNPN and CDR2 is SVGIG (reference sequence). The CDR3 contains 13 residues. The CDR3 here is CAHQDPRALEQYF. The CDR3 nucleotides read TGTGCCCACCAGGATCCCCGTGCCCTAGAGCAGTACTTC.

This rearrangement joins TRBV10-2 to TRBJ2-3; the match to TRBD1 covers 7 bases. Germline V gene lookup returns CDR1 WSHSY and CDR2 SAAADI. The CDR3 sequence is 14 residues long. J was trimmed by 1 base and V by 4 bases; bases with no gene match: 2. The CDR3 reads CASSGTGGTDTQYF. The CDR3 nucleotides are TGCGCCAGCAGTGGGACAGGAGGCACAGATACGCAGTATTTT.

As DNA, the CDR3 is TGCAGCGGTAGACAGGGCACTAACACTGAAGCTTTCTTT. It translates to CSGRQGTNTEAFF. V and J are TRBV29-1 and TRBJ1-1, with TRBD1 identical over 7 bases. The V and J ends lost 7 bases and 2 bases, in that order; junction bases with no gene match: 7. The germline CDR1 and CDR2 sequences are SQVTM and ANQGSEA. The CDR3 covers 13 residues. Together with reference TRBV29-1 and TRBJ1-1, the CDR3 gives the full variable domain: SAVISQKPSRDICQRGTSLTIQCQVDSQVTMMFWYRQQPGQSLTLIATANQGSEATYESGFVIDKFPISRPNLTFSTLTVSNMSPEDSSIYLCSGRQGTNTEAFFGQGTRLTVV.

This chain joins TRBV5-1 and TRBJ2-7, with 8 bases lining up with TRBD2. This CDR3 region has 15 residues. The V segment lost 0 bases and the J segment 2 bases; nucleotides outside the gene matches: 4. From germline, CDR1 is SGHRS and CDR2 YFSETQ. CDR3 DNA sequence: TGCGCCAGCAGCTTGGGCCTAGCGGGTGCCTACGAGCAGTACTTC. Translating it yields CASSLGLAGAYEQYF.

The V call is TRBV6-5, the J call TRBJ2-2, with a tentative D call TRBD2 (6 bases). The CDR3 length is 14 residues. CDR1 MNHEY and CDR2 SVGAGI come from the germline V gene. The V end was cut by 8 bases, the J end by 4 bases, with 14 bases between. The chain's CDR3 is CASRTGAATGELFF. The CDR3 nucleotides read TGTGCCAGCCGGACGGGAGCGGCCACCGGGGAGCTGTTTTTT.

The chain links TRBV27 to TRBJ1-1, with D unresolved. The CDR3 contains 16 residues. Germline V gene sequence: CDR1 MNHEY, CDR2 SMNVEV (reference sequence). Trimming cost V 5 bases and J 0 bases, with 16 bases left between them. The CDR3 nucleotides are TGTGCCAGCAGTCCCTCCCCCGGGTTAATGAACACTGAAGCTTTCTTT. This encodes CASSPSPGLMNTEAFF.

This chain uses TRBV4-2 with TRBJ1-5; 8 bases map to TRBD1. Germline V gene sequence: CDR1 LGHNA, CDR2 YNFKEQ. The CDR3 covers 15 residues. Trimming removed 1 base from V and 8 bases from J; junction bases left unmatched: 7. The CDR3 loop reads CASSQGSPTGEPQHF. DNA of the CDR3: TGTGCCAGCAGCCAAGGTAGCCCGACAGGGGAGCCCCAGCATTTT.

V and J are TRBV7-6 and TRBJ1-1; D ambiguous. This CDR3 spans 13 amino acids. CDR1 SGHVS and CDR2 FNYEAQ come from the germline V gene. V was clipped by 5 bases and J by 0 bases, with 7 bases between them. The CDR3, as DNA: TGTGCCAGCAGCGTGACATTGAACACTGAAGCTTTCTTT. This encodes CASSVTLNTEAFF. Complete variable domain (other parts from reference TRBV7-6 and TRBJ1-1): GAGVSQSPRYKVTKRGQDVALRCDPISGHVSLYWYRQALGQGPEFLTYFNYEAQQDKSGLPNDRFSAERPEGSISTLTIQRTEQRDSAMYRCASSVTLNTEAFFGQGTRLTVV.

The chain links TRBV21-1 to TRBJ1-3; the table's D call TRBD1 went unverified against the DNA. TRBV21-1 is flagged as a pseudogene. The CDR3 has 14 residues. CDR3 nucleotide sequence: TGTGCCAGCAGGTCCAGACAGGGGGGAAACACCATATATTTT. The encoded protein is CASRSRQGGNTIYF.

DNA for the CDR3: TGTGCCAGTAGCGCCGGGACAACGGGGCAAAATGAGCAGTTCTTC. It translates to CASSAGTTGQNEQFF. The chain is built from TRBV19 and TRBJ2-1, with a possible D match to TRBD1 (6 bases). The CDR3 length is 15 residues. Germline lookup yields CDR1 LNHDA and CDR2 SQIVND (reference sequence). V dropped 6 bases and J dropped 7 bases, with 19 bases sitting between them.

The DNA of the CDR3 is TGTGCCAGCAGCTTTAGCGGGCCCACAGATACGCAGTATTTT. It encodes CASSFSGPTDTQYF. J is TRBJ2-3 and V is TRBV7-3; 7 nucleotides align to TRBD2. The CDR3 runs to 14 residues. Germline lookup yields CDR1 SGHTA and CDR2 FQGTGA. J gave up 2 bases and V 3 bases, and 2 bases lay outside the gene matches.

The rearrangement links TRBV19 to TRBJ2-3, with 10 bases aligning to TRBD2. The germline gives CDR1 LNHDA, CDR2 SQIVND (reference sequence). J lost 6 bases, V lost 10 bases, and 10 bases had no gene match. The CDR3 totals 14 residues. The CDR3 here is CATRAGGPGDTQYF. The CDR3 DNA is TGTGCCACCCGAGCGGGGGGGCCTGGGGATACGCAGTATTTT.